This note documents a single T cell receptor (beta chain) sequence. This CDR3 contains 15 residues. Germline V gene data show CDR1 as ENHRY and CDR2 as SYGVKD. The V and J ends lost 5 bases and 11 bases, in that order; junction bases with no gene match: 15. Methods used by the authors: For nucleated cells, counts were estimated from reference gene primer amplification. The table came from immunoSEQ multiplex PCR; TCRdb's copy has only in-frame clones and leaves some out. The V and J calls and clone size were taken over from that table, and D and trimming were inferred from the DNA. Of tens of thousands of clones in the sample, 87% are singletons; the top ten hold around 15%. This specimen comes from a study of blood T cell repertoires in COVID-19. Study information: Sites across the United States, Italy and Spain contributed samples from acute and convalescent COVID-19. In each case, the material was cDNA or gDNA derived from T cells, B-cell-depleted T cells, or PBMCs.

The sequence derives from a male donor with acute or convalescent COVID-19. The chain is built from TRBV10-3 and TRBJ1-1; TRBD1 matches 9 bases. The sequencing sample was made of peripheral blood. The DNA of the CDR3 is TGTGCCATCAGTAATGGACAGGGGCGTCTGAATCGTGCTTTCTTT. The encoded protein is CAISNGQGRLNRAFF.